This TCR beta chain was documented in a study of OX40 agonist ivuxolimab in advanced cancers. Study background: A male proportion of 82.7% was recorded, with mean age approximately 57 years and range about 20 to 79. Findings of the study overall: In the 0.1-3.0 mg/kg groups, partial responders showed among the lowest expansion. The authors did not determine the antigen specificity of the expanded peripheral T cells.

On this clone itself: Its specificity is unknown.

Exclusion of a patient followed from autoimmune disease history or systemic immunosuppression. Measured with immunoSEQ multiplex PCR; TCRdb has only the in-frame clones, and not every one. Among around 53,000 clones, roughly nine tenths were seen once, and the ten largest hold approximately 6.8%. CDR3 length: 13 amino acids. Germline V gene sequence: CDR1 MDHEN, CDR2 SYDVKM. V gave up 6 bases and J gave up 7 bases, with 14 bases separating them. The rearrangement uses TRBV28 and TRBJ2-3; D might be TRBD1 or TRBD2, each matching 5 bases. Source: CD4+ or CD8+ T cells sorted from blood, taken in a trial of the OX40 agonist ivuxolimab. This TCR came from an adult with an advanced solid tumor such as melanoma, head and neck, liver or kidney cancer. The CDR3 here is CASSPAGTYTQYF. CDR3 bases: TGTGCCAGCAGCCCTGCAGGGACCTATACGCAGTATTTT.